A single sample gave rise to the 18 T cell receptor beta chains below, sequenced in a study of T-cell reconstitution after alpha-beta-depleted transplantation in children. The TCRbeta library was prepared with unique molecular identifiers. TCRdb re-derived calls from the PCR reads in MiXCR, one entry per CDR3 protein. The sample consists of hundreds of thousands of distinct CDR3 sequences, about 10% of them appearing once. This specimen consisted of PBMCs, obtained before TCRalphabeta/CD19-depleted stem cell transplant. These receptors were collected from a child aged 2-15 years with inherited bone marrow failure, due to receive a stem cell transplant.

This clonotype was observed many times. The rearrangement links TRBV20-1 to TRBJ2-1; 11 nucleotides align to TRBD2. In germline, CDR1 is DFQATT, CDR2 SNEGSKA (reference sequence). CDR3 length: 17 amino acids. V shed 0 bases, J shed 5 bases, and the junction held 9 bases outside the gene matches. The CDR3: CSARDFYGTSGNNEQFF. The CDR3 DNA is TGCAGTGCTAGAGATTTTTATGGGACTAGCGGTAACAATGAGCAGTTCTTC.

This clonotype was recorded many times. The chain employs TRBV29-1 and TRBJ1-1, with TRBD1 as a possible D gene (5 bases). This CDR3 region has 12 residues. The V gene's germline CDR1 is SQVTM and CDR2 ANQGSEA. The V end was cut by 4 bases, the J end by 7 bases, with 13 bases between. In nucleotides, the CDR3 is TGCAGCGTTGTGGAGGGGAGGATTGAAGCTTTCTTT. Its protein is CSVVEGRIEAFF.

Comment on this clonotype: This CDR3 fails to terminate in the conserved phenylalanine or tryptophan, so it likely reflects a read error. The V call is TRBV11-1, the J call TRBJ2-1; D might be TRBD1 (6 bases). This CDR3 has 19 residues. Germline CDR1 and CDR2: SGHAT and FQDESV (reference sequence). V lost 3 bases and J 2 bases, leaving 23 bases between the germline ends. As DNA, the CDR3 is TGTGCCAGCAGCTTCCTGACAGGTCCCCAGGGGATGCCCTACAATGAGCAGTTCATC. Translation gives CASSFLTGPQGMPYNEQFI.

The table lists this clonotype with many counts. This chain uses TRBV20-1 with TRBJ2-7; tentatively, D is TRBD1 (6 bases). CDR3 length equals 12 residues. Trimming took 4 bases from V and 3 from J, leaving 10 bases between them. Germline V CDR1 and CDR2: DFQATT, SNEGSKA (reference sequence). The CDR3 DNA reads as TGCAGTGCTACAGGGGCAGTCTACGAGCAGTACTTC. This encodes CSATGAVYEQYF.

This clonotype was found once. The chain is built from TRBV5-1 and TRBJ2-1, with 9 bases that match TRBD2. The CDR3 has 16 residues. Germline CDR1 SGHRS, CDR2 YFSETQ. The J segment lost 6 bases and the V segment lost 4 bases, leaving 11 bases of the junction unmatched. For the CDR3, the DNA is TGCGCCAGCAGCCTACCGACTAGCGGAGGGGGCAATGAGCAGTTCTTC. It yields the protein CASSLPTSGGGNEQFF.

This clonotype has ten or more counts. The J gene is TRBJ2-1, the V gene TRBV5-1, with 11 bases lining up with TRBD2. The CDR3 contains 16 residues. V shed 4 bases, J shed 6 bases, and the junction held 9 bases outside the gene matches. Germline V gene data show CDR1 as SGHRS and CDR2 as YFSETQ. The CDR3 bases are TGCGCCAGCAGCGGGCCCTTAGCGGGGGGGGTCAATGAGCAGTTCTTC. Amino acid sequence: CASSGPLAGGVNEQFF. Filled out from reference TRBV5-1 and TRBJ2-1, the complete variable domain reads KAGVTQTPRYLIKTRGQQVTLSCSPISGHRSVSWYQQTPGQGLQFLFEYFSETQRNKGNFPGRFSGRQFSNSRSEMNVSTLELGDSALYLCASSGPLAGGVNEQFFGPGTRLTVL.

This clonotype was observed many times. CDR3 region: CASRGTGNHEQYF. CDR3 in DNA: TGTGCCAGCAGGGGCACAGGGAACCACGAGCAGTACTTC. This chain connects TRBV12-3 or TRBV12-4 to TRBJ2-7; D is possibly TRBD1 (6 bases). The CDR3 has 13 residues. Between the trimmed V and J ends, which lost 6 bases and 5 bases, there was a span of 14 bases.

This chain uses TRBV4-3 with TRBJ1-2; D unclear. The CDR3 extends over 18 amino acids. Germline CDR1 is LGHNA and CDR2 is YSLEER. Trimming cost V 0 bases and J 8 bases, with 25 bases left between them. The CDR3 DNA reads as TGCGCCAGCAGCCAAGAGGGGTCTGGAGGGAGGGTACCAGGCGGCTACACCTTC. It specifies CASSQEGSGGRVPGGYTF.

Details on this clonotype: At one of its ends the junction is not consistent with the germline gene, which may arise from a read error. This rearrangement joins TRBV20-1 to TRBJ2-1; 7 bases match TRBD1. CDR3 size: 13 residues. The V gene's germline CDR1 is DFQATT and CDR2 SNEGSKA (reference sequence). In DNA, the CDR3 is TGCAGTGCTGGAGACCCCAGGGGGAGTGAGCAGTTCTTC. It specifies CSAGDPRGSEQFF.

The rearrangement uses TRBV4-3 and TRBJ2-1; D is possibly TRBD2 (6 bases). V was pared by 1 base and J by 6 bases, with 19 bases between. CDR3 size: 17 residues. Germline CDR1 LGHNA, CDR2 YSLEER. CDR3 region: CASSQVSGRIGPNEQFF. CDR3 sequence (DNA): TGCGCCAGCAGCCAAGTTTCGGGGAGGATTGGCCCCAATGAGCAGTTCTTC.

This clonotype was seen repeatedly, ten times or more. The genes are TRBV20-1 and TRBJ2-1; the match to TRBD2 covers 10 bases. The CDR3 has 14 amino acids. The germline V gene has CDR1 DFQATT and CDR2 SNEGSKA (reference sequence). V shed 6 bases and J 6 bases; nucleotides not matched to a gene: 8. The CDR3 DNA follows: TGCAGTGCACCCAGCGGGAGGGCCGTCAATGAGCAGTTCTTC. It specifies CSAPSGRAVNEQFF.

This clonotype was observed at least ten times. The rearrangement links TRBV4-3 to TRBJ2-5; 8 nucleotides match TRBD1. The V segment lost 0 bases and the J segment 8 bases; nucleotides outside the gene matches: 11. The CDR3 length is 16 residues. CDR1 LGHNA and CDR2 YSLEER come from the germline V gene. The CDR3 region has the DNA TGCGCCAGCAGCCAAGATCCCGGGACAGGTCCAAACACCCAGTACTTC. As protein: CASSQDPGTGPNTQYF.

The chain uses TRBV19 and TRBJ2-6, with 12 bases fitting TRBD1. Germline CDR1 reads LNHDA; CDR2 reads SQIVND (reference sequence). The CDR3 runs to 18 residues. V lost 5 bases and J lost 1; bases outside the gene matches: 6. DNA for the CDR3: TGTGCCAGTAGTGAACCGGGACAGGGGGCGTCTGGGGCCAACGTCCTGACTTTC. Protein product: CASSEPGQGASGANVLTF.

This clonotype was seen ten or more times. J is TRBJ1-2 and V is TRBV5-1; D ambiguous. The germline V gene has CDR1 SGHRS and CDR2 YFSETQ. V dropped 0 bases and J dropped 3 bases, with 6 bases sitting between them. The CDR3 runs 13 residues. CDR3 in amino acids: CASSLAPDYGYTF. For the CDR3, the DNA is TGCGCCAGCAGCTTGGCACCGGACTATGGCTACACCTTC.

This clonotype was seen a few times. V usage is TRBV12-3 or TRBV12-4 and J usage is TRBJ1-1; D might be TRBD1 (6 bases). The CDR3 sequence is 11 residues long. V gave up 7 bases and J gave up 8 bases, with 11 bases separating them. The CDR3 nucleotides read TGTGCCAGCACTCGGACAGCCGAAGCTTTCTTT. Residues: CASTRTAEAFF.

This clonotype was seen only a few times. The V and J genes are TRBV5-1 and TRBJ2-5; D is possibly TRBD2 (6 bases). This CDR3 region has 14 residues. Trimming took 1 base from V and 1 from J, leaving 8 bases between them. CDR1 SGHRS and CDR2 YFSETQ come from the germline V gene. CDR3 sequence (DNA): TGCGCCAGCAGCTTGACTAGCACCCAAGAGACCCAGTACTTC. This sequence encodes CASSLTSTQETQYF.

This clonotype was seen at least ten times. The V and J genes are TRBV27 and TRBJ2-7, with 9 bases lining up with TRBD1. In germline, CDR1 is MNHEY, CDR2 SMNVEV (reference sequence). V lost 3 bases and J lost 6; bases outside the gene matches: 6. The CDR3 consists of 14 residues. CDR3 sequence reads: CASSFVGTGSEQYF. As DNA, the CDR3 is TGTGCCAGCAGTTTCGTAGGGACAGGGTCCGAGCAGTACTTC.

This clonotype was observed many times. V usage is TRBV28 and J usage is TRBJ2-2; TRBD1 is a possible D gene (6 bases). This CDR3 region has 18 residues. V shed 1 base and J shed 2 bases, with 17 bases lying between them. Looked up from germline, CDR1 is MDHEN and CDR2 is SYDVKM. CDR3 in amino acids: CASSLSSLPTGNTGELFF. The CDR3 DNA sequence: TGTGCCAGCAGTTTATCTTCCCTTCCGACAGGAAACACCGGGGAGCTGTTTTTT.